This section outlines one TCR beta chain sequence together with its context. These data are taken from a study of T cell changes during pregnancy in multiple sclerosis. Clones were sequenced by immunoSEQ multiplex PCR, and TCRdb holds only the in-frame ones, with some missing. The sample has some 49,000 clones, roughly 90% seen once. Trimming removed 0 bases from V and 5 bases from J; junction bases left unmatched: 1. The germline V gene encodes CDR1 GTSNPN and CDR2 SVGIG (reference sequence). This CDR3 contains 14 residues. The V and J genes are TRBV30 and TRBJ2-5; 12 positions agree with TRBD1. This clonotype was sampled from a female donor in good health, enrolled as a control in a pregnancy study. The specimen comprised peripheral blood, sampled after pregnancy. CDR3 coding DNA: TGTGCCTGGAGTGTTGGGACAGGGGGCGAGACCCAGTACTTC. This gives the protein CAWSVGTGGETQYF.